The 31 T cell receptor beta chains presented below share a single source sample, sequenced in a study of blood T cell repertoires in COVID-19. Sequenced by immunoSEQ multiplex PCR; TCRdb stores in-frame clones only, minus some. The sample includes 120,000 to 150,000 clones, 85% to 90% seen only once; the top ten take 1% to 1.5%. The sample comprised PBMCs or T cells enriched from blood (not recorded which). The receptors stem from a woman aged 25 to 39 with acute COVID-19.

Concerning this clone: Distinct nucleotide sequences in the sample also encode this CDR3. This sequence joins TRBV30 and TRBJ1-6; 7 bases align to TRBD1. The CDR3 has 13 amino acids. Germline CDR1 reads GTSNPN; CDR2 reads SVGIG (reference sequence). Trimming cost V 1 base and J 7 bases; bases outside gene matches: 1. CDR3 sequence (DNA): TGTGCCTGGAGTGGACAGGGAAATTCACCCCTCCACTTT. Translating gives CAWSGQGNSPLHF.

The chain is built from TRBV6-5 and TRBJ1-1; D gene ambiguous. V was shortened by 4 bases and J by 1 base, with 10 bases between the two germline ends. CDR3 length: 14 residues. CDR1 is MNHEY and CDR2 is SVGAGI in the germline V gene. The CDR3 DNA is TGTGCCAGCAGTTTATCGACGGGGAACACTGAAGCTTTCTTT. This encodes CASSLSTGNTEAFF.

The count of this clone is one. The chain has TRBV2 and TRBJ2-6, with a possible D match to TRBD1 (6 bases). The CDR3 contains 17 residues. The germline V gene has CDR1 SNHLY and CDR2 FYNNEI. V lost 6 bases, J lost 0 bases, and 15 bases lay in between. CDR3 residues: CASSDRYRDSGANVLTF. The CDR3 DNA follows: TGTGCCAGCAGCGACAGGTACCGCGACTCTGGGGCCAACGTCCTGACTTTC. Together with reference TRBV2 and TRBJ2-6, the CDR3 gives the full variable domain: EPEVTQTPSHQVTQMGQEVILRCVPISNHLYFYWYRQILGQKVEFLVSFYNNEISEKSEIFDDQFSVERPDGSNFTLKIRSTKLEDSAMYFCASSDRYRDSGANVLTFGAGSRLTVL.

The chain is built from TRBV4-2 and TRBJ1-4; D might be TRBD1 (5 bases). The V gene's germline CDR1 is LGHNA and CDR2 YNFKEQ. Trimming pared 1 base from V and 3 bases from J, leaving 9 bases between. The CDR3 sequence is 15 residues long. In DNA, the CDR3 is TGTGCCAGCAGCCAAGGCGGGGCTGCTAATGAAAAACTGTTTTTT. This sequence encodes CASSQGGAANEKLFF.

This clone was observed a few times. The chain links TRBV19 to TRBJ2-7; 9 bases map to TRBD1. The junction had 15 bases not matched to a gene; V was cut back by 5 bases and J by 4 bases. Germline lookup yields CDR1 LNHDA and CDR2 SQIVND (reference sequence). CDR3 size: 17 residues. The DNA for the CDR3 is TGTGCCAGTAGTTCTACCCGATCCGGGACAGGGTTGTACGAGCAGTACTTC. This codes for CASSSTRSGTGLYEQYF. The full variable domain, its missing parts supplied by reference TRBV19 and TRBJ2-7, is DGGITQSPKYLFRKEGQNVTLSCEQNLNHDAMYWYRQDPGQGLRLIYYSQIVNDFQKGDIAEGYSVSREKKESFPLTVTSAQKNPTAFYLCASSSTRSGTGLYEQYFGPGTRLTVT.

The rearrangement joins TRBV9 to TRBJ1-6, with D possibly TRBD1 on 5 matching bases. Germline V gives CDR1 SGDLS, CDR2 YYNGEE. This CDR3 spans 15 amino acids. The V end lost 2 bases, the J end lost 0 bases, and 6 bases lay between the germline ends. The CDR3 reads CASSVDSSYNSPLHF. CDR3 nucleotide sequence: TGTGCCAGCAGCGTCGACAGCTCCTATAATTCACCCCTCCACTTT.

This clone was seen only a few times. V is TRBV6-2 or TRBV6-3 and J is TRBJ2-5; tentatively, D is TRBD2 (6 bases). The germline V gene has CDR1 MNHEY and CDR2 SVGEGT. V lost 0 bases and J lost 4, with 12 bases in between. This CDR3 is 15 amino acids long. DNA for the CDR3: TGTGCCAGCAGTTACTCCCCGGAGGGAGGAGAGACCCAGTACTTC. Amino acid sequence: CASSYSPEGGETQYF.

This clone has a single count. The chain carries TRBV19 and TRBJ1-6; TRBD1 aligns across 7 bases. CDR1 and CDR2 from the germline V gene are LNHDA and SQIVND (reference sequence). This CDR3 region has 15 residues. Trimming cost V 6 bases and J 14 bases; bases outside gene matches: 16. In nucleotides, the CDR3 is TGTGCCAGTAGCGGCCGGACAGGCGCTTTGGGGGCCCTCCACTTT. This sequence encodes CASSGRTGALGALHF.

The chain employs TRBV28 and TRBJ2-5; no firm D call. Germline V gene lookup returns CDR1 MDHEN and CDR2 SYDVKM. Trimming took off 5 bases at V and 5 bases at J, with 9 bases between the two ends. The CDR3 sequence is 12 residues long. CDR3 sequence: CASSGSWETQYF. CDR3 nucleotides: TGTGCCAGCAGTGGCTCTTGGGAGACCCAGTACTTC. Variable domain in full (rest from reference TRBV28 and TRBJ2-5): DVKVTQSSRYLVKRTGEKVFLECVQDMDHENMFWYRQDPGLGLRLIYFSYDVKMKEKGDIPEGYSVSREKKERFSLILESASTNQTSMYLCASSGSWETQYFGPGTRLLVL.

This chain links TRBV28 with TRBJ2-7, with a possible D match to TRBD2 (6 bases). Trimming cost V 3 bases and J 1 base, with 13 bases left between them. Germline-derived CDR1 and CDR2 are MDHEN and SYDVKM. The CDR3 runs to 15 residues. The CDR3 protein is CASSFIGGGSYEQYF. The CDR3 region has the DNA TGTGCCAGCAGTTTTATCGGGGGTGGTTCCTACGAGCAGTACTTC.

This rearrangement joins TRBV5-4 to TRBJ2-7; 7 bases are a match to TRBD1. The CDR3 extends over 14 amino acids. Germline V CDR1 and CDR2: SGHNT, YYREEE (reference sequence). After removal of 4 bases from V and 4 bases from J, the junction contained 8 bases not matched to a gene. In DNA form, the CDR3 reads TGTGCCAGCAGCGCCCGGGACAGCCTTTACGAGCAGTACTTC. Residues: CASSARDSLYEQYF. The full variable domain, rest sourced from reference TRBV5-4 and TRBJ2-7, is ETGVTQSPTHLIKTRGQQVTLRCSSQSGHNTVSWYQQALGQGPQFIFQYYREEENGRGNFPPRFSGLQFPNYSSELNVNALELDDSALYLCASSARDSLYEQYFGPGTRLTVT.

The chain has TRBV28 and TRBJ2-7; 8 nucleotides line up with TRBD1. V lost 8 bases, J lost 4 bases, and 19 bases stayed unmatched. The CDR3 runs 17 residues. CDR1 and CDR2 from the germline V gene are MDHEN and SYDVKM. CDR3 protein: CASLSPTGAGGEYEQYF. The CDR3 coding sequence is TGTGCCAGCCTATCCCCCACCGGGGCAGGGGGCGAATACGAGCAGTACTTC.

CDR3 DNA: TGTGCCAGCAGCTTATTACTAGCGGGACCTTCCTACGAGCAGTACTTC. It specifies CASSLLLAGPSYEQYF. V gene TRBV7-2 combines with J gene TRBJ2-7, with 10 bases lining up with TRBD2. The CDR3 spans 16 residues. V lost 2 bases and J lost 1; bases outside the gene matches: 5. Germline V gene sequence: CDR1 SGHTA, CDR2 FQGNSA.

The chain carries TRBV3-1 (or the pseudogene TRBV3-2) and TRBJ1-1, with unresolved D. Per germline, CDR1 LGHDT and CDR2 YNNKEL (reference sequence). This CDR3 spans 12 amino acids. The V end was cut by 2 bases, the J end by 7 bases, with 8 bases between. CDR3 in amino acids: CASSQRGLEAFF. As DNA, the CDR3 is TGTGCCAGCAGCCAACGAGGTCTTGAAGCTTTCTTT.

V is TRBV19 and J is TRBJ1-1; D not resolved. The germline V gene encodes CDR1 LNHDA and CDR2 SQIVND (reference sequence). This CDR3 region has 15 residues. V gave up 2 bases and J gave up 2 bases, with 12 bases separating them. The CDR3 DNA follows: TGTGCCAGTAGTATAACGGGGAACCTTAACACTGAAGCTTTCTTT. Translating gives CASSITGNLNTEAFF.

This chain uses TRBV4-1 with TRBJ1-1; D not certain. CDR1 and CDR2 from the germline V gene are MGHRA and YSYEKL. The CDR3 runs to 15 residues. V dropped 4 bases and J dropped 0 bases, with 12 bases sitting between them. The CDR3 DNA sequence: TGCGCCAGCAGCCTCACGGGAGGCATGAACACTGAAGCTTTCTTT. Its translation is CASSLTGGMNTEAFF.

V is TRBV7-2 and J is TRBJ2-7, with D perhaps matching TRBD1 (5 bases). Between the trimmed V and J ends, which lost 1 base and 0 bases, there was a span of 13 bases. Germline values: CDR1 SGHTA, CDR2 FQGNSA. This CDR3 contains 16 residues. CDR3 in DNA: TGTGCCAGCAGCTTAGAGCGCTCAGGGAACTCCTACGAGCAGTACTTC. The encoded protein is CASSLERSGNSYEQYF.

The rearrangement links TRBV5-1 to TRBJ2-5, with D maybe TRBD1 (7 bases). CDR3 length equals 15 residues. Germline CDR1 reads SGHRS; CDR2 reads YFSETQ. Trimming stripped 4 bases from V and 0 bases from J, with 13 bases between. CDR3 loop: CASSRQGGYQETQYF. The CDR3 nucleotides read TGCGCCAGCAGCCGACAGGGAGGTTACCAAGAGACCCAGTACTTC.

The V call is TRBV15, the J call TRBJ1-2; 7 bases agree with TRBD1. Germline assignment: CDR1 LNHNV and CDR2 YYDKDF (reference sequence). V shed 4 bases and J 4 bases; nucleotides not matched to a gene: 12. The CDR3 has 16 amino acids. CDR3 residues: CATSTRRAGGSYGYTF. In DNA, the CDR3 is TGTGCCACCAGCACCCGACGGGCAGGGGGTAGCTATGGCTACACCTTC.

J is TRBJ2-5 and V is TRBV27; D gene ambiguous. Trimming shortened V by 2 bases and J by 1 base, and 5 bases separated the two germline ends. The germline V gene encodes CDR1 MNHEY and CDR2 SMNVEV (reference sequence). The CDR3 consists of 13 residues. The CDR3 DNA reads TGTGCCAGCAGTTTACGGGTCCAAGAGACCCAGTACTTC. Encoded protein: CASSLRVQETQYF.

V usage is TRBV28 and J usage is TRBJ1-1; 10 nucleotides line up with TRBD1. Germline loops: CDR1 MDHEN, CDR2 SYDVKM. CDR3 size: 15 residues. The trim removed 6 bases at V and 2 bases at J, leaving 6 bases unmatched. In DNA form, the CDR3 reads TGTGCCAGCAGCTGGGACAGGGGACGAAACACTGAAGCTTTCTTT. It translates to CASSWDRGRNTEAFF.

The genes are TRBV19 and TRBJ2-1, with D perhaps matching TRBD2 (5 bases). The CDR3 length is 14 residues. Germline CDR1 LNHDA, CDR2 SQIVND (reference sequence). V lost 6 bases to trimming and J lost 6 bases, with 15 bases between them. The CDR3 DNA sequence: TGTGCCAGTAGGCGGGCCTTGAGCGGCAATGAGCAGTTCTTC. It specifies CASRRALSGNEQFF.

This clone was detected only a few times. The rearrangement uses TRBV12-3 or TRBV12-4 and TRBJ1-1, with D hard to call. The CDR3 is 13 amino acids. V lost 4 bases and J 4 bases, leaving 10 bases between the germline ends. The chain's CDR3 is CASSSAGATEAFF. The CDR3 DNA reads as TGTGCCAGCAGTTCGGCGGGTGCCACTGAAGCTTTCTTT.

The V call is TRBV23-1, the J call TRBJ2-3; no clear D. TRBV23-1 is an ORF; its function is uncertain. V lost 11 bases and J lost 8, with 11 bases in between. The CDR3 runs 10 residues. CDR3 sequence: CAPWSVTQYF. Written as DNA, the CDR3 is TGCGCCCCCTGGAGTGTTACGCAGTATTTT.

This clone has just a few counts. The chain joins TRBV28 to TRBJ1-4, with 8 positions matching TRBD1. The CDR3 loop spans 17 amino acids. V shed 6 bases, J shed 2 bases, and the junction held 11 bases outside the gene matches. Germline CDR1 MDHEN, CDR2 SYDVKM. Here the CDR3 reads CASRYTGTGYTNEKLFF. CDR3 bases: TGTGCCAGCAGATATACCGGGACAGGTTATACTAATGAAAAACTGTTTTTT.

The chain is built from TRBV28 and TRBJ1-2; 12 nucleotides line up with TRBD1. This CDR3 has 14 residues. Germline V gene lookup returns CDR1 MDHEN and CDR2 SYDVKM. Trimming at V came to 7 bases and at J to 7 bases, leaving 7 bases not matched to a gene. This CDR3 is CASTSGQGARGYTF. The CDR3 nucleotides are TGTGCCAGCACCTCGGGACAGGGGGCACGTGGCTACACCTTC.

The chain carries TRBV10-3 and TRBJ2-1; tentative D call: TRBD1 (5 bases). The V gene's germline CDR1 is ENHRY and CDR2 SYGVKD. V gave up 8 bases and J gave up 5 bases, with 13 bases separating them. The CDR3 spans 13 residues. CDR3 bases: TGTGCCATCGAGGACATACCCAACAATGAGCAGTTCTTC. Translated: CAIEDIPNNEQFF.

The rearrangement joins TRBV7-9 to TRBJ2-3; 10 nucleotides line up with TRBD2. V shed 6 bases and J 0 bases; nucleotides not matched to a gene: 12. The CDR3 sequence is 18 residues long. The germline V gene has CDR1 SEHNR and CDR2 FQNEAQ (reference sequence). CDR3 DNA: TGTGCCAGCAGTCCCACTAGCGGGATATTATTGAGCACAGATACGCAGTATTTT. Amino acid sequence: CASSPTSGILLSTDTQYF.

J is TRBJ2-7 and V is TRBV28; no firm D call. The CDR3 sequence is 14 residues long. Germline loops: CDR1 MDHEN, CDR2 SYDVKM. V was clipped by 2 bases and J by 2 bases, with 10 bases between them. The CDR3 DNA is TGTGCCAGCAGTTTACTGCCCAGCGCCTACGAGCAGTACTTC. Amino acids: CASSLLPSAYEQYF.

The chain carries TRBV4-1 and TRBJ2-3; D is uncertain. Trimming stripped 1 base from V and 2 bases from J, with 10 bases between. This CDR3 has 15 amino acids. CDR1 is MGHRA, CDR2 YSYEKL, per germline. The CDR3 reads CASSQGARATDTQYF. CDR3 nucleotide sequence: TGCGCCAGCAGCCAAGGTGCTAGAGCCACAGATACGCAGTATTTT.

The V gene is TRBV4-2, the J gene TRBJ2-1; TRBD2 agrees at 10 bases. Germline V lookup: CDR1 LGHNA, CDR2 YNFKEQ. There are 16 residues in the CDR3. J gave up 9 bases and V 5 bases, and 13 bases lay outside the gene matches. Written as DNA, the CDR3 is TGTGCCAGCAGCTCCAGGGGAGCGGGAGGGTTGGGTGAGCAGTTCTTC. This sequence encodes CASSSRGAGGLGEQFF.